This is a list of T cell receptor beta chains from one sample in a study of long-term antiretroviral therapy in people with HIV. Assay: immunoSEQ multiplex PCR; the TCRdb copy retains only in-frame clones and omits some. The data show about 24,000 clones, about nine tenths seen once. The material sequenced was unsorted PBMCs, taken 1.8 years before starting antiretroviral therapy. The receptor set was obtained from a woman between 25 and 40 years old with HIV. CDR3s include the opening cysteine and the closing phenylalanine or tryptophan. Each record gives: J gene, clone size, D gene, V gene, CDR3 DNA, CDR3 protein. A D gene is named only where the DNA matches it firmly. Clone size is given for some rows only: seen once, a few or many times, or a class if the clone is expanded.

>TRBJ1-4|.|.|TRBV9
TGTGCCAGCAGCGTAGCTTCGGACACCTTTGGTGAAAAACTGTTTTTT
CASSVASDTFGEKLFF
>TRBJ2-2|.|TRBD1|TRBV28
TGTGCCAGCAGTTCCGTAGACAGGGGGAGCACCGGGGAGCTGTTTTTT
CASSSVDRGSTGELFF
>TRBJ2-5|once|.|TRBV2
TGTGCCAGCAGAGAGAGGGAGACCCAGTACTTC
CASRERETQYF
>TRBJ2-5|.|TRBD2|TRBV10-3
TGTGCCATCAGTCCCAGACTAGCGGGGGGCGAGACCCAGTACTTC
CAISPRLAGGETQYF
>TRBJ2-5|.|.|TRBV5-6
TGTGCCAGCAGCTTATTTGGGTTCCAAGAGACCCAGTACTTC
CASSLFGFQETQYF
>TRBJ1-5|.|.|TRBV7-9
TGTGCCAGCAGCTCAACCTACGGGGGGCCTAACAGCAATCAGCCCCAGCATTTT
CASSSTYGGPNSNQPQHF
>TRBJ1-1|.|TRBD1|TRBV30
TGTGCCTGGTCCCGGGACAGATACATTGAAGCTTTCTTT
CAWSRDRYIEAFF
>TRBJ2-1|.|.|TRBV21-1
TGTGCCAGCAGCAAGACGACAGGTTCCTACAATGAGCAGTTCTTC
CASSKTTGSYNEQFF
>TRBJ1-1|.|TRBD1|TRBV6-4
TGTGCCAGCAGTGCGACAGGGACAACTGAAGCTTTCTTT
CASSATGTTEAFF
>TRBJ2-7|.|.|TRBV25-1
TGTGCCAGCAGACCAGGGGATGCCTACGAGCAGTACTTC
CASRPGDAYEQYF
>TRBJ2-4|.|.|TRBV7-2
TGTGCCAGCAGCTTACCTAGCAACATTCAGTACTTC
CASSLPSNIQYF
>TRBJ2-3|.|.|TRBV11-2
TGTGCCAGCAGCTTAGCAAGGACAGTTTCTAGCACAGATACGCAGTATTTT
CASSLARTVSSTDTQYF
>TRBJ2-1|once|TRBD1|TRBV10-2
TGCGCCAGCAGGCCGGGACAGGCGAATGAGCAGTTCTTC
CASRPGQANEQFF
>TRBJ1-4|.|TRBD1|TRBV2
TGTGCCAGCCGGGACAGGTCCTTCGGCAACGCAGAAAAACTGTTTTTT
CASRDRSFGNAEKLFF
>TRBJ1-5|few|.|TRBV5-1
TGCGCCAGCAGCTTGGGGGGGGACGGTCAGCCCCAGCATTTT
CASSLGGDGQPQHF
>TRBJ1-3|.|.|TRBV11-2
TGTGCCAGCAGCGTTAGGGGGAGCTCTGGAAACACCATATATTTT
CASSVRGSSGNTIYF
>TRBJ2-1|once|TRBD2|TRBV15
TGTGCCACCAGCAGAGAAACTCGGGGGGTTGGTGAGCAGTTCTTC
CATSRETRGVGEQFF
>TRBJ2-3|.|.|TRBV13
TGTGCCAGCAGCTTAAGTCTGGACGCTAGCACAGATACGCAGTATTTT
CASSLSLDASTDTQYF
>TRBJ1-6|.|TRBD1|TRBV2
TGTGCCAGCAGTTTCTTCACAGGGGATTCAAACTTT
CASSFFTGDSNF